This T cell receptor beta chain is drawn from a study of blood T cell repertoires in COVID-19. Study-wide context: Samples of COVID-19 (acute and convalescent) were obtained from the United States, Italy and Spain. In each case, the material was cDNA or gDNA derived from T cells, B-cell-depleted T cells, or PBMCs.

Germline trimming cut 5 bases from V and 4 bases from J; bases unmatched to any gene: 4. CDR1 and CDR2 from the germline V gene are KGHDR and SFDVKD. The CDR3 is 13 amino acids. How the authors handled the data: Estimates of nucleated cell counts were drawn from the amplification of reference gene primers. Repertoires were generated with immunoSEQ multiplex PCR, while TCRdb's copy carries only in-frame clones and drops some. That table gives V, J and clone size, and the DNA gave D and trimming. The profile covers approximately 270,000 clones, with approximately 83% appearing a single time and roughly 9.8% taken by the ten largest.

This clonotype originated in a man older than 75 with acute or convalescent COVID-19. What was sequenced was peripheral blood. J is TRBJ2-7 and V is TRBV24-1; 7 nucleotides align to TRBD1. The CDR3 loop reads CATSGRDSYEQYF. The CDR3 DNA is TGTGCCACCAGTGGCCGGGACAGTTACGAGCAGTACTTC.